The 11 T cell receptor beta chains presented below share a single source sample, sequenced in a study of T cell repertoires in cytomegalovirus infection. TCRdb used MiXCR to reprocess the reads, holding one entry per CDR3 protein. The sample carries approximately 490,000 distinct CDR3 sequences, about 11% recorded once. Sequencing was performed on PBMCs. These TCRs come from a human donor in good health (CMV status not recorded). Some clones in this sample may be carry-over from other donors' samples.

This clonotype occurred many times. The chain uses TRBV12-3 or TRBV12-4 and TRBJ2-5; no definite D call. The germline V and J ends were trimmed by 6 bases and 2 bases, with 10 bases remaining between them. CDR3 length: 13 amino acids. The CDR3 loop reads CASSNEAQETQYF. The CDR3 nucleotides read TGTGCCAGCAGCAACGAAGCGCAAGAGACCCAGTACTTC.

CDR3 protein: CASSVETGTTDTQYF. CDR3 in DNA: TGTGCCAGCAGCGTAGAAACAGGGACCACAGATACGCAGTATTTT. The chain joins TRBV9 to TRBJ2-3, with D maybe TRBD1 (6 bases). Germline CDR1 is SGDLS and CDR2 is YYNGEE. There are 15 residues in the CDR3. V shed 0 bases and J shed 2 bases, with 10 bases lying between them.

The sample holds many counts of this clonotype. The DNA for the CDR3 is TGTGCCAGTCGTTACACCGGGGAGCTGTTTTTT. It yields the protein CASRYTGELFF. The chain uses TRBV2 and TRBJ2-2; no clear D gene. V shed 9 bases and J shed 3 bases, with 5 bases lying between them. This CDR3 contains 11 residues. The germline V gene encodes CDR1 SNHLY and CDR2 FYNNEI.

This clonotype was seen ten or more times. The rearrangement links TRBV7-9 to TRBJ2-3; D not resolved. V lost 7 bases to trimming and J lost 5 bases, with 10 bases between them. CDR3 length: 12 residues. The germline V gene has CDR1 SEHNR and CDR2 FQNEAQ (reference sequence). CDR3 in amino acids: CASTPPRDTQYF. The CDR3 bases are TGTGCCAGCACTCCCCCGCGAGATACGCAGTATTTT.

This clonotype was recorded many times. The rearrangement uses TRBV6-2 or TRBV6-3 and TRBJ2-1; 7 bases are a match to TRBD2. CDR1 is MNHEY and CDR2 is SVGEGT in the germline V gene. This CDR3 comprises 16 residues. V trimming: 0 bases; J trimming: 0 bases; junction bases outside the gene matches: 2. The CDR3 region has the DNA TGTGCCAGCAGTTACTCACCGGGGGGCTCCTACAATGAGCAGTTCTTC. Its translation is CASSYSPGGSYNEQFF.

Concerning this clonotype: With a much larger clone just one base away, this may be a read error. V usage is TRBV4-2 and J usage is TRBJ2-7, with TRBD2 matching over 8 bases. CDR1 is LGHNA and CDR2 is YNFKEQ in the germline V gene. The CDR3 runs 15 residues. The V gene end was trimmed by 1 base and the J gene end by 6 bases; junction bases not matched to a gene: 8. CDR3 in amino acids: CASSQVRSGGREQYF. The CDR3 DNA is TGTGCCAGCAGCCAAGTTAGGTCGGGAGGGCGCGAGCAGTACTTC.

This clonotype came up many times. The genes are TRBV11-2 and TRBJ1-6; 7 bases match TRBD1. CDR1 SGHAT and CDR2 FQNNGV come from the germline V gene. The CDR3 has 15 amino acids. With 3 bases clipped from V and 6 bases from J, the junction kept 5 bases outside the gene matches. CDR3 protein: CASSFGTAFNSPLHF. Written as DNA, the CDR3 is TGTGCCAGCAGCTTCGGGACAGCCTTTAATTCACCCCTCCACTTT. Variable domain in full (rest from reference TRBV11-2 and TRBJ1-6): EAGVAQSPRYKIIEKRQSVAFWCNPISGHATLYWYQQILGQGPKLLIQFQNNGVVDDSQLPKDRFSAERLKGVDSTLKIQPAKLEDSAVYLCASSFGTAFNSPLHFGNGTRLTVT.

The CDR3, as DNA: TGTGCCAGCAGCGTGAGCAGACGGGCCGGGGAGCTGTTTTTT. This gives the protein CASSVSRRAGELFF. This chain uses TRBV9 with TRBJ2-2, with D uncertain. Germline V gives CDR1 SGDLS, CDR2 YYNGEE. This CDR3 contains 14 residues. V was cut by 2 bases and J by 6 bases, with 11 bases left in between.

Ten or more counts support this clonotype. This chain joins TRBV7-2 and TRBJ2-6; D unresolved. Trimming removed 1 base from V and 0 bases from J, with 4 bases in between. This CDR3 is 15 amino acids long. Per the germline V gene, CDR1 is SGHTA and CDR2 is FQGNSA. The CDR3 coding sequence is TGTGCCAGCAGCTTAGAGAGCTCTGGGGCCAACGTCCTGACTTTC. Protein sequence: CASSLESSGANVLTF.

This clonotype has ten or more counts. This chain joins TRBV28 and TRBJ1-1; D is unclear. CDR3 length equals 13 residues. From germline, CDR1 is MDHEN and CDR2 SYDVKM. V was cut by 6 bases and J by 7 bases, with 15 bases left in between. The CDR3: CASSFWTGDEAFF. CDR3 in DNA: TGTGCCAGCAGCTTCTGGACCGGGGATGAAGCTTTCTTT.

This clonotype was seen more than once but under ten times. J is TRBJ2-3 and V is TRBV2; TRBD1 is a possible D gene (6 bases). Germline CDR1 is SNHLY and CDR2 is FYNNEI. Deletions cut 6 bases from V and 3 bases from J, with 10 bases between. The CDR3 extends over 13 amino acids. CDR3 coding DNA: TGTGCCAGCAGAGAGAGGGGGACAGATACGCAGTATTTT. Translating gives CASRERGTDTQYF.